The rows below give T cell receptor beta chains drawn from one sample of a study of cytomegalovirus exposure and HLA in healthy donors. Using immunoSEQ multiplex PCR, the repertoire was profiled, and TCRdb retains in-frame clones only, with some absent. The table includes roughly 180,000 clones, 86% detected once. The sequenced sample consisted of PBMCs. Receptors originate from a man younger than 45 in good health and CMV-seropositive. CDR3s include the opening cysteine and the closing phenylalanine or tryptophan.

TRBV11-3 | CASSLNLAGGLTPKAYEQYF
TRBV5-4 | CASSLVGEGTEAFF
TRBV6-5 | CASSYGSSSVYEQYF
TRBV4-1 | CASSQRVGEQFF
TRBV5-1 | CASSLTSGPSEQYF
TRBV27 | CASTSPGLAGNEQFF
TRBV28 | CASSLTGVGDQPQHF
TRBV29-1 | CSVEGGQPDFTEAFF
TRBV6-1 | CASSVQGTDTQYF
TRBV5-6 | CASSLDRGMADTQYF
TRBV29-1 | CSVEVGLGADTQYF
TRBV6-6 | CASSPDGRNYGYTF
TRBV30 | CAWTRTTGTMGTGELFF
TRBV7-6 | CASSLVLSDTDTQYF
TRBV5-8 | CASSPKGSGYEQYF
TRBV27 | CASSLSGYQETQYF
TRBV11-2 | CASSFRTDTQYF
TRBV15 | CATSKDRGVGEETQYF
TRBV7-6 | CASSSPTEPNYGYTF
TRBV5-6 | CASSFGPGDTEAFF
TRBV6-5 | CASSYSSGLDVHEQYF
TRBV5-1 | CASSLTGDNEQFF
TRBV7-9 | CASSPDYYGYTF
TRBV2 | CASSDERGYTGELFF
TRBV25-1 | CASSRPGTGITDTQYF
TRBV27 | CASSPTSTYGYTF
TRBV7-2 | CASSVGPSPQPQHF
TRBV28 | CASSSPYYEQYF
TRBV18 | CASSPTATYEQYF
TRBV29-1 | CSVEHTYNEQLF